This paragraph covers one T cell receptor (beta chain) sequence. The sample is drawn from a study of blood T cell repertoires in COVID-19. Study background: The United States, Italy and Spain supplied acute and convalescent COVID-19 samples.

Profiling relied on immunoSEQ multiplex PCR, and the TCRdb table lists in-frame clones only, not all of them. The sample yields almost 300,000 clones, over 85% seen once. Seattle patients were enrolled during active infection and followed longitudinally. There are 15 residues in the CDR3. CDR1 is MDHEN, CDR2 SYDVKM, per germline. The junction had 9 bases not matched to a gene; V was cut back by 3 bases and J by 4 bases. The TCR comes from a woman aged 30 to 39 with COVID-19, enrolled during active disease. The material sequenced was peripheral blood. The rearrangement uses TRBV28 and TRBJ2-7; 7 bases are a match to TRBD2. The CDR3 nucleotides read TGTGCCAGCAGTTTCGGCCGGGGAGCGGGGTACGAGCAGTACTTC. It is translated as CASSFGRGAGYEQYF.